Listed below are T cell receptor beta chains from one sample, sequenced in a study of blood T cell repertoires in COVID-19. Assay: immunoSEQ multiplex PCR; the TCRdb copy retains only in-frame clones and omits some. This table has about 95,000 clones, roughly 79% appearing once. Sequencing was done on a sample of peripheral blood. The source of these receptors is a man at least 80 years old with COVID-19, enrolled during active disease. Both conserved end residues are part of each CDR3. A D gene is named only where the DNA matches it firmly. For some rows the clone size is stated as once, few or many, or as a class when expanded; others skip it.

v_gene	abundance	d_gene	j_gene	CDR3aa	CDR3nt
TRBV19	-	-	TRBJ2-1	CASSMGRYNEQFF	TGTGCCAGTAGTATGGGGCGGTACAATGAGCAGTTCTTC
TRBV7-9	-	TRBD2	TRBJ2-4	CASSRWTSGDGLAKNIQYF	TGTGCCAGCAGCCGGTGGACTAGCGGAGACGGACTAGCCAAAAACATTCAGTACTTC
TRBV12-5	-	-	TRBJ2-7	CASGSEKNYEQYF	TGTGCTAGTGGTTCCGAGAAAAACTACGAGCAGTACTTC
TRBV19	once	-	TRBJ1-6	CASSTDSVRAPLHF	TGTGCCAGTAGTACGGACAGCGTTCGGGCACCCCTCCACTTT
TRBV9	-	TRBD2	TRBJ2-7	CASSAGLAGSYEQYF	TGTGCCAGCAGCGCAGGACTAGCGGGGAGCTACGAGCAGTACTTC
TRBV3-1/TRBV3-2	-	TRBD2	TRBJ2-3	CASSPTSGGALDTQYF	TGTGCCAGCAGCCCCACTAGCGGGGGGGCCCTCGATACGCAGTATTTT
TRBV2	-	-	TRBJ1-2	CASSDRNYGYTF	TGTGCCAGCAGCGACAGAAACTATGGCTACACCTTC
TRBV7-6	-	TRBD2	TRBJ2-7	CASSSGDSGIPYEQYF	TGTGCCAGCAGCTCGGGGGATAGCGGGATCCCCTACGAGCAGTACTTC
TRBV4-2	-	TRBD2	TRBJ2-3	CASSEGLAGGGILDTQYF	TGTGCCAGCAGCGAGGGACTAGCGGGAGGGGGGATACTAGATACGCAGTATTTT
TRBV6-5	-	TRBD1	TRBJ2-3	CASRAGTGNTDTQYF	TGTGCCAGCAGAGCCGGGACAGGGAATACAGATACGCAGTATTTT
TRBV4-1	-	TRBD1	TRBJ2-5	CASSQEQGAGTQYF	TGCGCCAGCAGCCAAGAACAGGGGGCAGGGACCCAGTACTTC
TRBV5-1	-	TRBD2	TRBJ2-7	CASSRGTSGRDYEQYF	TGCGCCAGCAGCCGGGGGACTAGCGGGAGAGATTACGAGCAGTACTTC
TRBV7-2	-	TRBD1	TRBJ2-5	CASSLKLPPWTGGETQYF	TGTGCCAGCAGCTTAAAGCTCCCTCCTTGGACAGGGGGTGAGACCCAGTACTTC
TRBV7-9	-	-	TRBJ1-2	CASSLQENYGYTF	TGTGCCAGCAGCTTACAGGAAAACTATGGCTACACCTTC
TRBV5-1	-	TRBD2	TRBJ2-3	CANSLAGGPTDTQYF	TGCGCCAATTCACTAGCGGGAGGGCCAACAGATACGCAGTATTTT
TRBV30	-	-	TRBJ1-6	CAWSGIGSSNSPLHF	TGTGCCTGGAGCGGGATAGGGAGTTCTAATTCACCCCTCCACTTT
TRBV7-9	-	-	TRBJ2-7	CASSLNFYEQYF	TGTGCCAGCAGCTTAAACTTCTACGAGCAGTACTTC
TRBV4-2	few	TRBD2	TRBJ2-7	CASSQGTSGSFEQYF	TGTGCCAGCAGCCAAGGGACTAGCGGGAGCTTCGAGCAGTACTTC
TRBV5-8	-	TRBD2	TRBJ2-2	CASSFWAGDTGELFF	TGTGCCAGCAGCTTCTGGGCGGGGGACACCGGGGAGCTGTTTTTT
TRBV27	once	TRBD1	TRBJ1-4	CASSLSRTGYEKLFF	TGTGCCAGCAGTTTATCTCGGACAGGGTACGAAAAACTGTTTTTT
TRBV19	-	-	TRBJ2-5	CASSPRDFGRETQYF	TGTGCCAGTAGTCCCCGGGACTTTGGACGGGAGACCCAGTACTTC
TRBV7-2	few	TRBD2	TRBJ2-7	CASSLAASGARSSYEQYF	TGTGCCAGCAGCTTAGCGGCTAGCGGGGCTAGGAGCTCCTACGAGCAGTACTTC
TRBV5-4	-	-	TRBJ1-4	CASSLGGSEKLFF	TGTGCCAGCAGCCTGGGCGGTAGTGAAAAACTGTTTTTT
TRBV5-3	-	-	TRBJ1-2	CARSCLRGYSNYGYTF	TGTGCCAGAAGCTGTCTCCGCGGATATTCAAACTATGGCTACACCTTC
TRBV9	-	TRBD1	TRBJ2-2	CASSVDGQGDTGELFF	TGTGCCAGCAGCGTAGATGGACAGGGCGACACCGGGGAGCTGTTTTTT
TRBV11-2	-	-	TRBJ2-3	CASSLFGRDGTDTQYF	TGTGCCAGCAGCTTATTCGGGAGAGACGGGACAGATACGCAGTATTTT
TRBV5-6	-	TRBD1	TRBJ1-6	CASSKRDRGANSPLHF	TGTGCCAGCAGCAAAAGGGACAGGGGGGCGAATTCACCCCTCCACTTT
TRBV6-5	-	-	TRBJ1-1	CASSRKADTEAFF	TGTGCCAGCAGCCGGAAAGCGGACACTGAAGCTTTCTTT
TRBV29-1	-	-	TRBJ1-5	CSVDEGGNQPQHF	TGCAGCGTTGATGAGGGTGGCAATCAGCCCCAGCATTTT
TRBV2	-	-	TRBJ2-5	CASSYSQETQYF	TGTGCCAGCAGTTACAGCCAAGAGACCCAGTACTTC